This is a list of T cell receptor beta chains from one sample in a study of shared clonotypes between healthy human individuals. TCRdb keeps only in-frame clones here, not all; method: immunoSEQ multiplex PCR. Of roughly 1 million clones listed, about 76% are singletons. The sequenced material came from memory CD4+ T cells sorted from blood. All receptors derive from a man younger than 30 in good health. The CDR3 runs from the conserved cysteine through the conserved F or W.

V gene	J gene	CDR3 protein
TRBV5-1	TRBJ2-7	CASSPGDMSYEQYF
TRBV21-1	TRBJ1-3	CASSKAGGASGNTIYF
TRBV5-1	TRBJ1-4	CASSYGAREGPEKLFF
TRBV5-4	TRBJ1-2	CASSLPGQGYNYGYTF
TRBV29-1	TRBJ1-2	CSVSSSRGYTF
TRBV27	TRBJ1-4	CASKTVVGVNEKLFF
TRBV7-3	TRBJ2-3	CASSLGQITDTQYF
TRBV15	TRBJ1-6	CATSTQRGGNSPLHF
TRBV28	TRBJ1-5	CASRTSRGLSQPQHF
TRBV6-5	-	CASSYQTGPYEQYF
TRBV28	TRBJ2-1	CASSSPGTGYNEQFF
TRBV5-1	TRBJ2-6	CASSGAGVTGANVLTF
TRBV7-2	TRBJ2-2	CASSLGGENTGELFF
TRBV7-2	TRBJ1-2	CASSLFNYGYTF
TRBV9	TRBJ1-4	CASSGRTGLNEKLFF
TRBV5-6	TRBJ1-4	CASSSLSRQTNEKLFF
TRBV19	TRBJ1-2	CASSTGRRGYTF
TRBV7-9	TRBJ2-2	CASSLLSDGELFF
TRBV30	TRBJ2-3	CAWKTSGDTDTQYF
TRBV5-1	TRBJ1-1	CASSLGGVNTEAFF
TRBV4-3	TRBJ2-1	CASSANLQLPGNEQFF
TRBV5-6	TRBJ1-5	CASSLRDRGNQPQHF
TRBV9	TRBJ1-2	CASSVGSNYGYTF
TRBV11-3	TRBJ1-5	CASSSWDGRNQPQHF
TRBV18	TRBJ2-1	CASSPPTGSSYNEQFF
TRBV6-1	TRBJ1-1	CASTWDRGEAFF
TRBV9	TRBJ1-2	CASSVDRGSNYGYTF
TRBV30	TRBJ1-2	CAWHIGGTYGYTF
TRBV18	TRBJ1-6	CASSPWDRVSPLHF
TRBV2	TRBJ1-1	CASSVQGAYTEAFF
TRBV5-1	TRBJ2-7	CASSAGTSGSSEQYF
TRBV5-1	TRBJ2-3	CASSAAGADTQYF
TRBV30	TRBJ1-3	CAWSVQGTGFSGNTIYF
TRBV27	TRBJ1-2	CASSQGANGYGYTF
TRBV7-9	TRBJ2-7	CASSPKGLAGGPWPYEQYF
TRBV5-1	TRBJ2-1	CASSSGDGSYNEQFF
TRBV7-2	TRBJ2-3	CASSLGRGTSTDTQYF
TRBV4-3	TRBJ2-1	CASSLVGLGIYNEQFF
TRBV25-1	TRBJ1-3	CASTQGVSGNTIYF
TRBV5-1	TRBJ2-7	CASSVWGDYEQYF
TRBV18	TRBJ1-5	CASSMDDPQPQHF
TRBV2	TRBJ2-1	CASSEPSGGGNEQFF
TRBV4-1	TRBJ1-4	CASSPRTATNEKLFF
TRBV6-5	TRBJ2-7	CASSSRDRVVDEQYF
TRBV7-2	TRBJ1-3	CASSFRGGGNTIYF
TRBV10-1	TRBJ2-7	CASSESIQSYEQYF
TRBV5-1	TRBJ1-1	CASSLGGELNTEAFF
TRBV9	TRBJ1-6	CASSVASELYNSPLHF
TRBV21-1	TRBJ2-5	CASSKGGSGGETQYF
TRBV5-4	TRBJ1-2	CASSPGGYYGYTF